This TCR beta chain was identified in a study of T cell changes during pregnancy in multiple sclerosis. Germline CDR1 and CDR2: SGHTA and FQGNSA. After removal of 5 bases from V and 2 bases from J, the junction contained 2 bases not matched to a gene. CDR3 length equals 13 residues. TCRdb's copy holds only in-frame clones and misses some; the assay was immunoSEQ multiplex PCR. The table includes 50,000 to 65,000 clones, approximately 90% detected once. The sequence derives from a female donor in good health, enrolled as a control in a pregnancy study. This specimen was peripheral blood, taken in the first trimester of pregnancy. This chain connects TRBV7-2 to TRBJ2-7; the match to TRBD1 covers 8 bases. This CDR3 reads CASSRDRTYEQYF. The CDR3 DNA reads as TGTGCCAGCAGCCGGGACAGGACCTACGAGCAGTACTTC.